The 27 T cell receptor beta chains in this list originate from one sample, sequenced in a study of metastatic and nonmetastatic thyroid tumors. Thyroid surgery had not been preceded by any treatment in any patient. TCRdb re-clonotyped the PCR reads via MiXCR. The data contain roughly 9,700 clones, about 28% of them singletons. Specimen: tumor tissue. These TCRs come from a female donor with papillary thyroid cancer or a benign thyroid nodule (not recorded which). Some clones in this sample may be carry-over from other donors' samples.

This clone is medium-sized in the sample. CDR3 protein: CASSLGGGGTYEQYF. The CDR3 bases are TGTGCCAGCAGCTTAGGGGGCGGGGGGACCTACGAGCAGTACTTC. V usage is TRBV7-2 and J usage is TRBJ2-7, with 8 bases identical to TRBD2. The junction had 4 bases not matched to a gene; V was cut back by 1 base and J by 2 bases. This CDR3 has 15 residues. CDR1 SGHTA and CDR2 FQGNSA come from the germline V gene.

V and J are TRBV11-3 and TRBJ2-7; maybe TRBD2 (6 bases). The CDR3 runs 15 residues. The V and J ends lost 1 base and 4 bases respectively, with 14 bases between them. CDR1 is SGHNT, CDR2 YENEEA, per germline. The CDR3 here is CASSLGRRREYEQYF. In DNA, the CDR3 is TGTGCCAGCAGCTTAGGGCGGAGGAGGGAGTACGAGCAGTACTTC.

J is TRBJ2-5 and V is TRBV30; D possibly corresponds to TRBD1 (6 bases). Trimming stripped 3 bases from V and 2 bases from J, with 16 bases between. Germline CDR1 and CDR2: GTSNPN and SVGIG (reference sequence). This CDR3 region has 15 residues. The CDR3 bases are TGTGCCTGGAGAGAGGGGGTGGGGGAGCAAGAGACCCAGTACTTC. It encodes CAWREGVGEQETQYF. The variable domain in full, completed from reference TRBV30 and TRBJ2-5, reads SQTIHQWPATLVQPVGSPLSLECTVEGTSNPNLYWYRQAAGRGLQLLFYSVGIGQISSEVPQNLSASRPQDRQFILSSKKLLLSDSGFYLCAWREGVGEQETQYFGPGTRLLVL.

This clone has at least ten counts. The chain is built from TRBV9 and TRBJ1-2; D gene ambiguous. This CDR3 spans 16 amino acids. Looked up from germline, CDR1 is SGDLS and CDR2 is YYNGEE. The V end was cut by 3 bases, the J end by 4 bases, with 19 bases between. The CDR3 DNA reads as TGTGCCAGCAGCGCTACGCATGGACTGACGGCCTATGGCTACACCTTC. Translated, it gives CASSATHGLTAYGYTF.

The V call is TRBV30, the J call TRBJ2-7, with D uncertain. The CDR3 runs 11 residues. The V end was cut by 3 bases, the J end by 0 bases, with 3 bases between. From germline, CDR1 is GTSNPN and CDR2 SVGIG (reference sequence). The CDR3 DNA is TGTGCCTGGAGCGTCTCCTACGAGCAGTACTTC. It encodes CAWSVSYEQYF.

Comment on this clone: Since a much larger clone is just one base distant, this may be a read error. The chain is built from TRBV6-5 and TRBJ2-1, with 7 bases lining up with TRBD2. The germline CDR1 and CDR2 sequences are MNHEY and SVGAGI. The junction had 2 bases not matched to a gene; V was cut back by 0 bases and J by 0 bases. The CDR3 is 16 residues long. CDR3 bases: TGTGCCAGCAGTTACTCACTAGCGTCCTCCTACAATGAGCAGTTCTTC. It specifies CASSYSLASSYNEQFF.

The gene calls are TRBV3-1 and TRBJ1-2; 7 bases line up with TRBD1. Germline V lookup: CDR1 LGHDT, CDR2 YNNKEL (reference sequence). V lost 0 bases and J lost 8; bases outside the gene matches: 6. The CDR3 loop spans 14 amino acids. Written as DNA, the CDR3 is TGTGCCAGCAGCCAAGAAGGCAGGGGGGCCGGCTACACCTTC. It translates to CASSQEGRGAGYTF. Filled out from reference TRBV3-1 and TRBJ1-2, the complete variable domain reads DTAVSQTPKYLVTQMGNDKSIKCEQNLGHDTMYWYKQDSKKFLKIMFSYNNKELIINETVPNRFSPKSPDKAHLNLHINSLELGDSAVYFCASSQEGRGAGYTFGSGTRLTVV.

The chain links TRBV20-1 to TRBJ2-5; 11 nucleotides align to TRBD2. The trim removed 2 bases at V and 5 bases at J, leaving 13 bases unmatched. This CDR3 is built from 17 residues. CDR1 and CDR2 from the germline V gene are DFQATT and SNEGSKA (reference sequence). The CDR3 DNA follows: TGCAGTGCTAGAAGGCTAGCGGGGGGTGGTCCCGGGGAGACCCAGTACTTC. It translates to CSARRLAGGGPGETQYF.

In this sample, this clone turned up a few times. The chain links TRBV6-4 to TRBJ2-1, with 13 bases that match TRBD2. This CDR3 is 14 amino acids long. Germline CDR1 and CDR2: MRHNA and SNTAGT. Trimming cost V 4 bases and J 9 bases; bases outside gene matches: 3. CDR3 nucleotide sequence: TGTGCCAGCAGTGGGGGACTAGCGGGATGTGAGCAGTTCTTC. Translated, it gives CASSGGLAGCEQFF.

The chain joins TRBV12-3 or TRBV12-4 to TRBJ2-1; 8 bases are a match to TRBD2. The V segment lost 5 bases and the J segment 8 bases; nucleotides outside the gene matches: 11. The CDR3 totals 15 residues. The CDR3: CASSPLAGKRDEQFF. CDR3 DNA sequence: TGTGCCAGCAGTCCGTTAGCGGGAAAGAGGGATGAGCAGTTCTTC.

This clone was recorded at least ten times. The junction departs from the called germline gene at one end, perhaps through a read error. This chain links TRBV11-2 with TRBJ2-6; no clear D gene. Germline values: CDR1 SGHAT, CDR2 FQNNGV. This CDR3 contains 17 residues. CDR3 bases: TGTGCCAGCACCTTATTTTCGGCCAACTCTGGGGCCAACGTCCTGACTTTC. Translating it yields CASTLFSANSGANVLTF.

V usage is TRBV12-3 or TRBV12-4 and J usage is TRBJ2-7; 7 bases are shared with TRBD1. CDR3 length equals 13 residues. The V gene end was trimmed by 6 bases and the J gene end by 7 bases; junction bases not matched to a gene: 9. The CDR3 loop reads CASSRTGASEQYF. Written as DNA, the CDR3 is TGTGCCAGCAGCCGCACAGGGGCGAGTGAGCAGTACTTC.

Only a few counts were recorded for this clone. The chain is built from TRBV12-3 or TRBV12-4 and TRBJ2-7; TRBD2 matches at 8 bases. This CDR3 contains 15 residues. Trimming cost V 7 bases and J 5 bases; bases outside gene matches: 13. CDR3 nucleotides: TGTGCCAGCACTAAAACGGGAGGGGGTAGGAACGAGCAGTACTTC. This sequence encodes CASTKTGGGRNEQYF.

This clone has only a few counts. The chain has TRBV19 and TRBJ2-7, with 9 bases lining up with TRBD2. J gave up 5 bases and V 1 base, and 6 bases lay outside the gene matches. Germline V CDR1 and CDR2: LNHDA, SQIVND (reference sequence). The CDR3 runs to 15 residues. CDR3 bases: TGTGCCAGTAGTATAGTAGCTAGCGGGAACCACGAGCAGTACTTC. This codes for CASSIVASGNHEQYF.

The rearrangement joins TRBV5-8 to TRBJ1-2; TRBD1 is a possible D gene (5 bases). The germline V gene has CDR1 SGHTS and CDR2 YDEGEE. This CDR3 has 15 amino acids. V was shortened by 2 bases and J by 1 base, with 12 bases between the two germline ends. CDR3 in amino acids: CASSFGRDRNYGYTF. The CDR3 region has the DNA TGTGCCAGCAGCTTCGGCAGGGATCGTAACTATGGCTACACCTTC. Together with reference TRBV5-8 and TRBJ1-2, the CDR3 gives the full variable domain: EAGVTQSPTHLIKTRGQQATLRCSPISGHTSVYWYQQALGLGLQFLLWYDEGEERNRGNFPPRFSGRQFPNYSSELNVNALELEDSALYLCASSFGRDRNYGYTFGSGTRLTVV.

Within the sample, this clone is medium-sized. The sample contains more than one DNA sequence encoding this CDR3. This chain links TRBV6-1 with TRBJ2-5, with 9 bases identical to TRBD2. V shed 6 bases, J shed 1 base, and the junction held 3 bases outside the gene matches. The germline CDR1 and CDR2 sequences are MNHNS and SASEGT. This CDR3 spans 14 amino acids. CDR3 DNA sequence: TGTGCCAGCAGGCGGGGGGGGCCCCAAGAGACCCAGTACTTC. Residues: CASRRGGPQETQYF.

Within the sample, this clone is medium-sized. This chain connects TRBV12-3 or TRBV12-4 to TRBJ2-5; 10 nucleotides match TRBD2. The J segment lost 7 bases and the V segment lost 4 bases, leaving 12 bases of the junction unmatched. The CDR3 consists of 16 residues. DNA of the CDR3: TGTGCCAGCAGTTCAGGGGAGGCGAGCGGGAGGGCGACCCAGTACTTC. Amino acid sequence: CASSSGEASGRATQYF.

This clone has a count of ten or more. The genes are TRBV20-1 and TRBJ2-5; TRBD1 matches 10 bases. Looked up from germline, CDR1 is DFQATT and CDR2 is SNEGSKA (reference sequence). J was trimmed by 5 bases and V by 3 bases; bases with no gene match: 9. This CDR3 contains 15 residues. The CDR3 is CSASWDRGRWETQYF. CDR3 in DNA: TGCAGTGCTAGTTGGGACAGGGGTCGTTGGGAGACCCAGTACTTC.

This clone ranks as medium-sized. This chain links TRBV20-1 with TRBJ2-3; D possibly corresponds to TRBD2 (6 bases). The CDR3 totals 16 residues. Between the trimmed V and J ends, which lost 3 bases and 2 bases, there was a span of 18 bases. Germline CDR1 and CDR2: DFQATT and SNEGSKA (reference sequence). CDR3 sequence reads: CSARGGIGAYTDTQYF. The CDR3 DNA is TGCAGTGCTAGGGGGGGTATCGGGGCTTACACAGATACGCAGTATTTT.

The chain uses TRBV11-2 and TRBJ1-1; tentative D call: TRBD1 (6 bases). Deletions cut 3 bases from V and 6 bases from J, with 11 bases between. This CDR3 contains 13 residues. Germline-derived CDR1 and CDR2 are SGHAT and FQNNGV. CDR3 bases: TGTGCCAGCAGCTTGCTACAGGGTTCTGAAGCTTTCTTT. Translation: CASSLLQGSEAFF.

Relative to its sample, this clone is medium-sized (0.01 to 0.1%). This chain connects TRBV4-2 to TRBJ2-7, with 7 bases aligning to TRBD2. The CDR3 has 15 residues. With V trimmed by 1 base and J by 4 bases, 7 bases remained unmatched. CDR1 is LGHNA and CDR2 is YNFKEQ in the germline V gene. The CDR3 DNA reads TGTGCCAGCAGCCAAGGCGGGAGTCTCGGGTACGAGCAGTACTTC. Translated, it gives CASSQGGSLGYEQYF.

In its sample, this clone was seen many times. The gene calls are TRBV10-2 and TRBJ2-3; 11 bases fit TRBD2. CDR1 is WSHSY, CDR2 SAAADI, per germline. This CDR3 has 16 residues. Trimming cost V 2 bases and J 5 bases; bases outside gene matches: 6. For the CDR3, the DNA is TGCGCCAGCAGTGAGGCACTAGCGGGAGTAGTAGATACGCAGTATTTT. This codes for CASSEALAGVVDTQYF.

This clone was detected only a few times. The chain uses TRBV6-1 and TRBJ1-6, with TRBD1 matching over 7 bases. Trimming removed 7 bases from V and 8 bases from J; junction bases left unmatched: 17. The CDR3 sequence is 17 residues long. Per the germline V gene, CDR1 is MNHNS and CDR2 is SASEGT. The CDR3 loop reads CASTLLRGGPAYSPLHF. The CDR3 coding sequence is TGTGCCAGCACCCTTCTCAGGGGGGGTCCGGCATATTCACCCCTCCACTTT.

This rearrangement joins TRBV7-3 to TRBJ2-1; 12 bases fit TRBD2. The germline gives CDR1 SGHTA, CDR2 FQGTGA. This CDR3 spans 19 amino acids. V trimming: 1 base; J trimming: 6 bases; junction bases outside the gene matches: 13. CDR3 protein: CASSLSTRGRLAGVNEQFF. DNA for the CDR3: TGTGCCAGCAGCTTAAGTACCCGAGGCCGACTAGCGGGAGTCAATGAGCAGTTCTTC. The full variable domain, its missing parts supplied by reference TRBV7-3 and TRBJ2-1, is GAGVSQTPSNKVTEKGKYVELRCDPISGHTALYWYRQSLGQGPEFLIYFQGTGAADDSGLPNDRFFAVRPEGSVSTLKIQRTERGDSAVYLCASSLSTRGRLAGVNEQFFGPGTRLTVL.

This clone has a handful of counts. This chain links TRBV28 with TRBJ1-6; D ambiguous. CDR3 length: 12 amino acids. Germline CDR1 and CDR2: MDHEN and SYDVKM. Trimming took 7 bases from V and 5 from J, leaving 6 bases between them. CDR3 protein: CASTPDNSPLHF. In DNA, the CDR3 is TGTGCCAGCACCCCGGATAATTCACCCCTCCACTTT.

In its sample, this clone was seen many times. V gene TRBV11-1 combines with J gene TRBJ2-2, with D maybe TRBD1 (6 bases). CDR3 size: 16 residues. Germline CDR1 reads SGHAT; CDR2 reads FQDESV (reference sequence). Trimming left V 4 bases short and J 0 bases short, with 12 bases between. The CDR3 DNA follows: TGTGCCAGCAGCTCTTGGGGGACAACGAACACCGGGGAGCTGTTTTTT. It encodes CASSSWGTTNTGELFF.

This clone is categorized as medium-sized. V usage is TRBV4-2 and J usage is TRBJ1-2; D perhaps matches TRBD1 (5 bases). From germline, CDR1 is LGHNA and CDR2 YNFKEQ. This CDR3 is 16 amino acids long. V shed 4 bases and J shed 2 bases, with 17 bases lying between them. The CDR3 coding sequence is TGTGCCAGCAGCCCCTGGGGAGGGGCGAGCAACTATGGCTACACCTTC. Protein: CASSPWGGASNYGYTF.